A selection of T cell receptor beta chains follows, all from one sample in a study of early stage breast cancer tumors. Profiled with immunoSEQ multiplex PCR; TCRdb holds only in-frame clones, not every one. Of fewer than 80,000 clones listed, around 80% were seen once; the top ten hold 4% to 5%. Sequences were obtained from blood. Receptors were obtained from a person in their 40s with breast cancer. Each CDR3 is given with its conserved first and last residue. D genes are given only for firm matches. Size is omitted from some rows. Given values are once, few, many or a class for expanded clones.

j_call v_call d_call clone_size cdr3_aa cdr3_nt
TRBJ1-2 TRBV23-1 NA once CASTQKWQRYNYGYTF TGCGCCAGCACTCAGAAATGGCAGCGATATAACTATGGCTACACCTTC
TRBJ2-7 TRBV10-3 TRBD2 once CAISESLVTSGGVYEQYF TGTGCCATCAGTGAGTCCTTAGTGACTAGCGGAGGGGTCTACGAGCAGTACTTC
TRBJ2-1 TRBV6-5 TRBD2 NA CASSRRAGGNNEQFF TGTGCCAGCAGCCGCCGAGCGGGAGGGAACAATGAGCAGTTCTTC
TRBJ1-3 TRBV7-9 NA once CASSLDGADTIYF TGTGCCAGCAGCTTAGACGGGGCGGACACCATATATTTT
TRBJ1-4 TRBV2 TRBD1 NA CASASDRGQTNEKLFF TGTGCCAGCGCCTCGGACAGGGGGCAGACTAATGAAAAACTGTTTTTT
TRBJ2-3 TRBV6-4 TRBD2 medium-sized CASSEAAGVGDTQYF TGTGCCAGCAGTGAAGCAGCGGGAGTCGGCGATACGCAGTATTTT
TRBJ2-2 TRBV2 NA NA CASRARDTGELFF TGTGCCAGCAGAGCTAGAGATACCGGGGAGCTGTTTTTT
TRBJ1-2 TRBV28 NA NA CASSSGYGYTF TGTGCCAGCAGTTCTGGCTATGGCTACACCTTC
TRBJ2-2 TRBV5-1 NA NA CASSLGHLTDTGELFF TGCGCCAGCAGCTTGGGGCACCTGACCGACACCGGGGAGCTGTTTTTT
TRBJ2-7 TRBV28 NA NA CASSFVGLSYEQYF TGTGCCAGCAGCTTCGTAGGGCTTTCCTACGAGCAGTACTTC
TRBJ2-1 TRBV6-5 NA NA CASSTTILNNEQFF TGTGCCAGCAGTACCACTATCCTAAACAATGAGCAGTTCTTC
TRBJ2-2 TRBV18 NA few CASSPGGFTGELFF TGTGCCAGCTCACCAGGGGGATTCACCGGGGAGCTGTTTTTT
TRBJ1-1 TRBV7-9 TRBD1 few CASSPRQGNTEAFF TGTGCCAGCAGCCCCAGACAGGGGAACACTGAAGCTTTCTTT
TRBJ1-1 TRBV9 TRBD1 NA CASSVERGPAFF TGTGCCAGCAGCGTAGAGAGGGGGCCAGCTTTCTTT
TRBJ2-3 TRBV5-6 NA NA CASSIYGILLTDTQYF TGTGCCAGCAGCATATACGGGATCCTACTCACAGATACGCAGTATTTT
TRBJ2-1 TRBV30 NA NA CARQKRGSNEQFF TGTGCCCGCCAAAAACGGGGGTCCAATGAGCAGTTCTTC
TRBJ1-1 TRBV28 NA NA CASRQTNTEAFF TGTGCCAGCAGGCAAACGAACACTGAAGCTTTCTTT
TRBJ2-3 TRBV11-2 NA NA CASSSGTGSTDTQYF TGTGCCAGCAGCTCCGGGACGGGGAGCACAGATACGCAGTATTTT
TRBJ2-2 TRBV29-1 NA NA CSVLLVRQAFLNTGELFF TGCAGCGTTCTCCTCGTCAGACAGGCCTTCTTGAACACCGGGGAGCTGTTTTTT
TRBJ2-1 TRBV25-1 TRBD2 NA CASSERGLVGEQFF TGTGCCAGCAGTGAACGGGGACTAGTCGGTGAGCAGTTCTTC
TRBJ2-7 TRBV4-1 NA medium-sized CASSLLHTLYEQYF TGCGCCAGCAGCTTACTCCACACGCTTTACGAGCAGTACTTC
TRBJ2-1 TRBV5-1 TRBD1 NA CASSIQGDSSYNEQFF TGCGCCAGCAGCATACAGGGGGACAGCTCCTACAATGAGCAGTTCTTC